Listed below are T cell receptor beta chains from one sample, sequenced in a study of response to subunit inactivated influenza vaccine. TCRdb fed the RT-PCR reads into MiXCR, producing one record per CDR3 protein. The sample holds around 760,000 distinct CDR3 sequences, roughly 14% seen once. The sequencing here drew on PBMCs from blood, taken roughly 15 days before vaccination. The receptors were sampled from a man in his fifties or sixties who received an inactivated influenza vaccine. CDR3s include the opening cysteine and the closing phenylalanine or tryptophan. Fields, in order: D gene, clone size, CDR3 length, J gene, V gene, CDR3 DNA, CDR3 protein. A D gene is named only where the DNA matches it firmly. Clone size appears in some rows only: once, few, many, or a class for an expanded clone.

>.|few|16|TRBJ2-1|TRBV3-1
TGTGCCAGCAGCCAAGCTAAAGGGGGCTCCTACAATGAGCAGTTCTTC
CASSQAKGGSYNEQFF
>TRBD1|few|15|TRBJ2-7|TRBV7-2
TGTGCCAGCAGCTCTAACTCCGGGACAGCCTACGAGCAGTACTTC
CASSSNSGTAYEQYF
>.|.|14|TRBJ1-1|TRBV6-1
TGTGCCAGCAGTCCCACCCGATCGAACACTGAAGCTTTCTTT
CASSPTRSNTEAFF
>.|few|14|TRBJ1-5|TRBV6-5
TGTGCCAGCAGTTACTCGCGGGAAAATCAGCCCCAGCATTTT
CASSYSRENQPQHF
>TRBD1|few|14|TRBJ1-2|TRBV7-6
TGTGCCAGCACCCCGACAGGGGCGTCTTATGGCTACACCTTC
CASTPTGASYGYTF
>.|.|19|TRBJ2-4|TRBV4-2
TGTGCCAGCAGCCAAGACTTCAGGGTCTATGGGATAGCCAAAAACATTCAGTACTTC
CASSQDFRVYGIAKNIQYF
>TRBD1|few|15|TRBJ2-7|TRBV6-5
TGTGCCAGCAGTCACGGGGGACAGGCCTCCTACGAGCAGTACTTC
CASSHGGQASYEQYF
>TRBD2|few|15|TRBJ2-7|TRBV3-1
TGTGCCAGCAGCCCCCAGCGGGGGGATAGCTACGAGCAGTACTTC
CASSPQRGDSYEQYF
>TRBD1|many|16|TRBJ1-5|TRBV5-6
TGTGCCAGCAGCCCCAGTGGGACAGGGTTAGGTCAGCCCCAGCATTTT
CASSPSGTGLGQPQHF
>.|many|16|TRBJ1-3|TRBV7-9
TGTGCCAGCAGCTCTCAGGGGACTATCTCTGGAAACACCATATATTTT
CASSSQGTISGNTIYF
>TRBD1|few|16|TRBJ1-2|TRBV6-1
TGTGCCAGCAGTGAAGGTCCCGGGACAGCTAACTATGGCTACACCTTC
CASSEGPGTANYGYTF
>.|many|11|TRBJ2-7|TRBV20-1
TGCAGTTCAACCAACCGCTACGAGCAGTACTTC
CSSTNRYEQYF
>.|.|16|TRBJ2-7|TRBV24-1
TGTGCCACCAGTGATGGAGGGGGCGCACACCTCTACGAGCAGTACTTC
CATSDGGGAHLYEQYF
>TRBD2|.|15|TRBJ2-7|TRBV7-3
TGTGCCAGCAGCCCTGGGACTAGCGGACCCTACGAGCAGTACTTC
CASSPGTSGPYEQYF
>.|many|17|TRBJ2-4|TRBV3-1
TGTGCCAGCAGCCATACAGGGTTCTTGGCTGCCAAAAACATTCAGTACTTC
CASSHTGFLAAKNIQYF
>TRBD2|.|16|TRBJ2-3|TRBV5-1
TGCGCCAGCAGCTTGGGGGGTAGCGGGGCCGCAGATACGCAGTATTTT
CASSLGGSGAADTQYF
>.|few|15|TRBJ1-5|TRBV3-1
TGTGCCAGCAGCCAAGAGGGGAATAGCAATCAGCCCCAGCATTTT
CASSQEGNSNQPQHF
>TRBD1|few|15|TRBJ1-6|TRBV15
TGTGCCACCAGCACGAGACAGGGGGCCAATTCACCCCTCCACTTT
CATSTRQGANSPLHF
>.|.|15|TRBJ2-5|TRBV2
TGTGCCAGCAACGAGGGGCTAGCCAACCAAGAGACCCAGTACTTC
CASNEGLANQETQYF
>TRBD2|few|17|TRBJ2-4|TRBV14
TGTGCCAGCAGCCAAGACGGGGGGAGAAGTGCCAAAAACATTCAGTACTTC
CASSQDGGRSAKNIQYF
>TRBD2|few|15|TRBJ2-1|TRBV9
TGTGCCAGCAGCGTATGGGGGACTAGCGTCCGTGAGCAGTTCTTC
CASSVWGTSVREQFF
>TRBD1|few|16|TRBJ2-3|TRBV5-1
TGCGCCAGCAGCGTCACAGGGGGTCGGGGCACAGATACGCAGTATTTT
CASSVTGGRGTDTQYF
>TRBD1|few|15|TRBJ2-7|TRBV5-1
TGCGCCAGCAGCGCCCCCGGGACAGGGACCTACGAGCAGTACTTC
CASSAPGTGTYEQYF
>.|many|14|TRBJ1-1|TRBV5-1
TGCGCCAGCAGCTTGGCCTACACAGCCACTGAAGCTTTCTTT
CASSLAYTATEAFF
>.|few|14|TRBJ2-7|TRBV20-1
TGCAGTGCTAGAGATGTAGGCGACCTATACGAGCAGTACTTC
CSARDVGDLYEQYF
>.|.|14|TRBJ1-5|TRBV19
TGTGCCAGTAGTATATCTGGGGGCAATCAGCCCCAGCATTTT
CASSISGGNQPQHF
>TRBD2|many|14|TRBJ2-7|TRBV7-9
TGTGCCAGCAGCTTAGGAGCGGGAGGACGCGAGCAGTACTTC
CASSLGAGGREQYF
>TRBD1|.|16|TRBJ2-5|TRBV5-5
TGTGCCAGCAGCCTTACCGGGACAGGGGCCCTAACGACCCAGTACTTC
CASSLTGTGALTTQYF
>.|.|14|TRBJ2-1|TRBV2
TGTGACAGCGGCTTGGGAGGAGGTAGGAATGAGCAGTTCTTC
CDSGLGGGRNEQFF
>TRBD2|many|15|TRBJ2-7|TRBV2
TGTGCCAGCAGAAGACTAGCGGAAGGAGCCTACGAGCAGTACTTC
CASRRLAEGAYEQYF
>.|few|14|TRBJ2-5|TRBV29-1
TGCAGCGTTGAATTCCAGGGTTTCCAAGAGACCCAGTACTTC
CSVEFQGFQETQYF
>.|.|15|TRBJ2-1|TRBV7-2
TGTGCCAGCAGCTTAGCTGCAATACGTGGCAATGAGCAGTTCTTC
CASSLAAIRGNEQFF
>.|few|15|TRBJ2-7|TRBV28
TGTGCCAGCCGCATCGGGGGCCAGAGCTCCTACGAGCAGTACTTC
CASRIGGQSSYEQYF
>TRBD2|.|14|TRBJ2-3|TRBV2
TGTGCCATCAGTGAAGCCACTAGCGGGGGTTCGCAGTATTTT
CAISEATSGGSQYF
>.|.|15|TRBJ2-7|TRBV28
TGTGCCAGCAGTTTCTCGCCGTCGAGCTCCTACGAGCAGTACTTC
CASSFSPSSSYEQYF
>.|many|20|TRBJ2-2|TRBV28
TGTGCCAGCAGTTTATGGGTGGGGGGGCACTTCTTTCAGGTCACCGGGGAGCTGTTTTTT
CASSLWVGGHFFQVTGELFF
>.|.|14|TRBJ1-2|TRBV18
TGTGCCAGCTCACCACCGGGGATTACTGGGGGCTACACCTTC
CASSPPGITGGYTF
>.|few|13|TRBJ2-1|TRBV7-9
TGTGCCAGCATGTGGGGGCCATACAATGAGCAGTTCTTC
CASMWGPYNEQFF
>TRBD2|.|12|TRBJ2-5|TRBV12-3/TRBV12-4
TGTGCCAGCAGCACTAGCGGGGAGACCCAGTACTTC
CASSTSGETQYF
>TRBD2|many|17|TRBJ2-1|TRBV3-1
TGTGCCAGCAGCCAAGATAGGCGTCTAGCGGGTTACAATGAGCAGTTCTTC
CASSQDRRLAGYNEQFF
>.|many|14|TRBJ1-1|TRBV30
TGTGCCTGGACCCCCGGGACGGCAAACACTGAAGCTTTCTTT
CAWTPGTANTEAFF
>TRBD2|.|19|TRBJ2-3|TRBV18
TGTGCCAGCTCCCCGACACCTAACGGGCCCAGCGGGAGAAAGTGGACGCAGTATTTT
CASSPTPNGPSGRKWTQYF
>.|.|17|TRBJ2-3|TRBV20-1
TGCAGTGCTAGAGATGTGGAGTGGGCTAGCGGCACAGATACGCAGTATTTT
CSARDVEWASGTDTQYF
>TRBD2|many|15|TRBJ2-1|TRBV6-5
TGTGCCAGCAGCACTAGCGGGAGCTCCTACAATGAGCAGTTCTTC
CASSTSGSSYNEQFF
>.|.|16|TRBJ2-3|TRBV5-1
TGCGCCAGCAGCTTGGCCCTCAGCGGGGACACAGCTACGCAGTATTTT
CASSLALSGDTATQYF
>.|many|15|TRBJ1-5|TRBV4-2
TGTGCCAGCAGCCAAGGCCCGTACAGCAATCAGCCCCAGCATTTT
CASSQGPYSNQPQHF
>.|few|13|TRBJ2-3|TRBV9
TGTGCCAGCAGCGCGGGACTTGCAGATACGCAGTATTTT
CASSAGLADTQYF
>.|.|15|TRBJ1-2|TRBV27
TGTGCCAGCGGGGGACATTATGGGGGTAACTATGGCTACACCTTC
CASGGHYGGNYGYTF
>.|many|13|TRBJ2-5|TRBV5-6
TGTGCCACCAAGGCACGTAGCCAAGAGACCCAGTACTTC
CATKARSQETQYF